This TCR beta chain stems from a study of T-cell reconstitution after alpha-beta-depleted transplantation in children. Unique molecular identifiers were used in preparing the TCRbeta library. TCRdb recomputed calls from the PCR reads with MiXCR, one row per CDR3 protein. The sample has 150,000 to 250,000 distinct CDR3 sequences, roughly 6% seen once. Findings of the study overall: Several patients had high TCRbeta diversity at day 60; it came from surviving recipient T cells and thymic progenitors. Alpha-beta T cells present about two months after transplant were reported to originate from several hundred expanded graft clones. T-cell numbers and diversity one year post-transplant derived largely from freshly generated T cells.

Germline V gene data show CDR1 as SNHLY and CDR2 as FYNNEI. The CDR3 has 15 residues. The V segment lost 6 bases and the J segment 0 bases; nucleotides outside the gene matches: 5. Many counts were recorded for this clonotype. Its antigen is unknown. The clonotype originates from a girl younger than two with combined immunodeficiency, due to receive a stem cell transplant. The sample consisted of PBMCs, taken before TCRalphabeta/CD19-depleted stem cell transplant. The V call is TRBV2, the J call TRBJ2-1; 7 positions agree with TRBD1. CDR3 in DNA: TGTGCCAGCAGCGACAGGGCGAGCTCCTACAATGAGCAGTTCTTC. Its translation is CASSDRASSYNEQFF.